Below are 18 T cell receptor beta chains sequenced from a single sample in a study of cytomegalovirus exposure and HLA in healthy donors. In the PCR, 60 Vbeta and 13 Jbeta primers were used. Measured with immunoSEQ multiplex PCR; TCRdb has only the in-frame clones, and not every one. The sample shows tens of thousands of clones, 80% of them seen only once. The sample taken for sequencing was PBMCs. These receptor sequences come from a woman in her twenties or thirties in good health and CMV-seronegative.

The chain joins TRBV7-8 to TRBJ2-3; 7 nucleotides align to TRBD1. The trim removed 4 bases at V and 0 bases at J, leaving 7 bases unmatched. The germline V gene has CDR1 SGHVS and CDR2 FQNEAQ. The CDR3 spans 16 residues. CDR3 sequence: CASSSGTAPSTDTQYF. In nucleotides, the CDR3 is TGTGCCAGCAGCTCAGGGACAGCTCCTAGCACAGATACGCAGTATTTT.

The chain carries TRBV29-1 and TRBJ1-2, with TRBD1 identical over 12 bases. Germline V gene lookup returns CDR1 SQVTM and CDR2 ANQGSEA. With V trimmed by 7 bases and J by 0 bases, 9 bases remained unmatched. The CDR3 has 16 residues. CDR3 amino acids: CSASPGQGATNYGYTF. The CDR3 DNA reads TGCAGCGCCAGCCCGGGACAGGGGGCAACTAACTATGGCTACACCTTC.

V and J are TRBV5-1 and TRBJ2-7; 8 bases agree with TRBD1. Germline CDR1 SGHRS, CDR2 YFSETQ. V shed 1 base, J shed 2 bases, and the junction held 2 bases outside the gene matches. The CDR3 loop spans 14 amino acids. The CDR3 spells CASSLPQGAYEQYF. For the CDR3, the DNA is TGCGCCAGCAGCTTGCCACAGGGGGCCTACGAGCAGTACTTC.

The chain carries TRBV2 and TRBJ1-2, with D tentatively TRBD1 (6 bases). V lost 1 base to trimming and J lost 4 bases, with 10 bases between them. This CDR3 is built from 14 residues. Germline V gives CDR1 SNHLY, CDR2 FYNNEI. CDR3 DNA: TGTGCCAGCAGTGAAGACAGGGCGCCCTATGGCTACACCTTC. Encoded protein: CASSEDRAPYGYTF.

This sequence joins TRBV2 and TRBJ1-6, with TRBD1 identical over 9 bases. The CDR3 is 17 amino acids. V was pared by 4 bases and J by 6 bases, with 10 bases of the junction left unmatched. CDR1 is SNHLY, CDR2 FYNNEI, per germline. In DNA form, the CDR3 reads TGTGCCAGCAGTGCGCACAGGGGGCGCAGTACTAATTCACCCCTCCACTTT. Its protein is CASSAHRGRSTNSPLHF.

The V call is TRBV7-9, the J call TRBJ1-2; weak D call: TRBD1 (6 bases). CDR3 length: 13 residues. The ends were cut back, 3 bases at V and 2 bases at J, with 7 bases in the middle. Germline CDR1 is SEHNR and CDR2 is FQNEAQ (reference sequence). The CDR3 nucleotides are TGTGCCAGCAGCTTTGGACAGAACTATGGCTACACCTTC. Amino acid sequence: CASSFGQNYGYTF.

The V gene is TRBV29-1, the J gene TRBJ2-2; 8 positions agree with TRBD2. Germline V lookup: CDR1 SQVTM, CDR2 ANQGSEA. The ends lost 2 bases at V and 5 bases at J; junction bases unmatched: 4. CDR3 length equals 14 residues. This CDR3 reads CSVEPAGDTGELFF. CDR3 DNA: TGCAGCGTTGAACCAGCGGGAGATACCGGGGAGCTGTTTTTT.

The chain combines TRBV5-1 with TRBJ2-1; 9 nucleotides align to TRBD2. CDR1 and CDR2 from the germline V gene are SGHRS and YFSETQ. This CDR3 has 16 amino acids. The trim removed 0 bases at V and 4 bases at J, leaving 5 bases unmatched. The CDR3 sequence is CASSLAMAGGYNEQFF. CDR3 nucleotide sequence: TGCGCCAGCAGCTTGGCGATGGCGGGAGGGTACAATGAGCAGTTCTTC. The complete variable domain, with remaining parts taken from reference TRBV5-1 and TRBJ2-1, reads KAGVTQTPRYLIKTRGQQVTLSCSPISGHRSVSWYQQTPGQGLQFLFEYFSETQRNKGNFPGRFSGRQFSNSRSEMNVSTLELGDSALYLCASSLAMAGGYNEQFFGPGTRLTVL.

Only a few counts were recorded for this clone. The gene calls are TRBV29-1 and TRBJ2-5; 7 positions agree with TRBD2. The germline gives CDR1 SQVTM, CDR2 ANQGSEA. There are 14 residues in the CDR3. V was clipped by 3 bases and J by 2 bases; unmatched bases: 6. This chain's CDR3 is CSVEAPAGQETQYF. In DNA form, the CDR3 reads TGCAGCGTTGAGGCCCCAGCGGGACAAGAGACCCAGTACTTC.

The chain employs TRBV7-2 and TRBJ1-2; TRBD1 agrees at 7 bases. Germline V gives CDR1 SGHTA, CDR2 FQGNSA. The CDR3 spans 17 residues. Trimming removed 2 bases from V and 4 bases from J; junction bases left unmatched: 13. The CDR3 here is CASSLQIAGTALYGYTF. CDR3 DNA sequence: TGTGCCAGCAGCTTACAAATCGCCGGGACAGCACTCTATGGCTACACCTTC.

The chain joins TRBV5-1 to TRBJ2-3; possibly TRBD2 for D (6 bases). Germline CDR1 is SGHRS and CDR2 is YFSETQ. This CDR3 has 14 amino acids. The germline V and J ends were trimmed by 5 bases and 1 base, with 11 bases remaining between them. Here the CDR3 reads CASSGGGGTDTQYF. For the CDR3, the DNA is TGCGCCAGCAGTGGGGGAGGTGGCACAGATACGCAGTATTTT.

Comments on this clone: The CDR3 carries no conserved terminal phenylalanine or tryptophan, so it likely arises from a read error. V gene TRBV30 combines with J gene TRBJ1-1, with D tentatively TRBD1 (5 bases). The V gene lost 0 bases and the J gene lost 4 bases, with 9 bases spanning the gap. Germline V gene sequence: CDR1 GTSNPN, CDR2 SVGIG (reference sequence). This CDR3 region has 13 residues. CDR3 residues: CAWSVGGGTEAFL. CDR3 DNA sequence: TGTGCCTGGAGTGTGGGGGGGGGCACTGAAGCTTTCTTG.

This chain joins TRBV30 and TRBJ1-2; 9 nucleotides line up with TRBD1. From germline, CDR1 is GTSNPN and CDR2 SVGIG (reference sequence). V lost 3 bases, J lost 2 bases, and 4 bases stayed unmatched. The CDR3 sequence is 14 residues long. DNA for the CDR3: TGTGCCTGGAGCCGGGACAGGGTGAACTATGGCTACACCTTC. This encodes CAWSRDRVNYGYTF.

J is TRBJ2-2 and V is TRBV9; maybe TRBD2 (7 bases). In germline, CDR1 is SGDLS, CDR2 YYNGEE. This CDR3 spans 15 amino acids. Trimming took 4 bases from V and 3 from J, leaving 13 bases between them. The CDR3 here is CASSPRGADTGELFF. Written as DNA, the CDR3 is TGTGCCAGCAGCCCCCGGGGGGCGGACACCGGGGAGCTGTTTTTT.

The CDR3 reads CASSLVVSVGNEQFF. Written as DNA, the CDR3 is TGCGCCAGCAGCTTGGTGGTTTCCGTCGGCAATGAGCAGTTCTTC. V and J are TRBV5-1 and TRBJ2-1; D call uncertain. Trimming pared 0 bases from V and 6 bases from J, leaving 13 bases between. This CDR3 comprises 15 residues. The germline gives CDR1 SGHRS, CDR2 YFSETQ.

This CDR3 reads CASSLDPQIISGNTIYF. The CDR3 DNA is TGCGCCAGCAGCCTAGATCCACAGATTATCTCTGGAAACACCATATATTTT. The rearrangement uses TRBV4-1 and TRBJ1-3; the D is unclear. Germline loops: CDR1 MGHRA, CDR2 YSYEKL. V was clipped by 4 bases and J by 0 bases, with 16 bases between them. CDR3 length equals 17 residues.

The chain carries TRBV2 and TRBJ1-1; TRBD1 agrees at 9 bases. The germline gives CDR1 SNHLY, CDR2 FYNNEI. Trimming removed 8 bases from V and 2 bases from J; junction bases left unmatched: 6. This CDR3 is built from 14 residues. The CDR3 loop is CASLGQGFNTEAFF. Here the CDR3 DNA reads TGTGCCAGCCTCGGACAGGGGTTTAACACTGAAGCTTTCTTT. The variable domain in full, with the rest retrieved from reference TRBV2 and TRBJ1-1, is EPEVTQTPSHQVTQMGQEVILRCVPISNHLYFYWYRQILGQKVEFLVSFYNNEISEKSEIFDDQFSVERPDGSNFTLKIRSTKLEDSAMYFCASLGQGFNTEAFFGQGTRLTVV.

Written as DNA, the CDR3 is TGTGCCAGCAGCTTGGGGACTTGGTATGAGCAGTTCTTC. Protein product: CASSLGTWYEQFF. The chain recombines TRBV7-8 with TRBJ2-1; D possibly corresponds to TRBD2 (6 bases). Germline-derived CDR1 and CDR2 are SGHVS and FQNEAQ. The length of the CDR3 is 13 residues. The V gene lost 3 bases and the J gene lost 8 bases, with 11 bases spanning the gap. Drawing the rest from reference TRBV7-8 and TRBJ2-1, the complete variable domain is GAGVSQSPRYKVAKRGQDVALRCDPISGHVSLFWYQQALGQGPEFLTYFQNEAQLDKSGLPSDRFFAERPEGSVSTLKIQRTQQEDSAVYLCASSLGTWYEQFFGPGTRLTVL.